This TCR beta chain was captured by sequencing in a study of CD8+ T cells in alopecia areata. Across the whole study: Tofacitinib ran 6 to 18 months, followed by 6 months off drug. Study-level results: It was lesional scalp, especially alopecia totalis/universalis, that showed higher clonality than normal scalp. Tissue-resident alphabeta T cells belonging to normal skin likewise get sequenced within scalp specimens.

Remarks on this clone: Antigen unknown.

Sequencing relied on a cDNA template that was reverse transcribed from extracted RNA. Only in-frame clones appear in the TCRdb table, and some are missing; sequencing was by immunoSEQ multiplex PCR. The sample records 130,000 to 150,000 clones, 45% to 60% being singletons. The germline V gene has CDR1 SQVTM and CDR2 ANQGSEA. V lost 3 bases to trimming and J lost 5 bases, with 13 bases between them. The CDR3 runs to 13 residues. Sequences were obtained from CD4+ T cells sorted from blood. J is TRBJ1-2 and V is TRBV29-1; D call uncertain. This receptor was identified in a human donor with alopecia areata. This chain's CDR3 is CSVEYPGGYGYTF. CDR3 nucleotides: TGCAGCGTTGAGTACCCGGGCGGGTATGGCTACACCTTC.